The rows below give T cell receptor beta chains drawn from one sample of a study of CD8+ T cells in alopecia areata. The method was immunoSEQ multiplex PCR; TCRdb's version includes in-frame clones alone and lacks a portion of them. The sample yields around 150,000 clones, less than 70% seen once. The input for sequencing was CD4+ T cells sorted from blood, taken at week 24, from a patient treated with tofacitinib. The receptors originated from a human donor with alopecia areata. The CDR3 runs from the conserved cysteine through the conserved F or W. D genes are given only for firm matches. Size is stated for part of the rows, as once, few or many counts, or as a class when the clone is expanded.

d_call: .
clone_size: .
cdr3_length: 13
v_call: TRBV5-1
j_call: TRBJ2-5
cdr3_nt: TGCGCCAGCAGCGTGGGACAACAAGAGACCCAGTACTTC
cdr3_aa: CASSVGQQETQYF

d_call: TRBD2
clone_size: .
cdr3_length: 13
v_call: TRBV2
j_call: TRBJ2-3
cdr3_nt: TGTGCCAGCAGCGATCTAGCGGGGGGGAAGCAGTATTTT
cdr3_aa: CASSDLAGGKQYF

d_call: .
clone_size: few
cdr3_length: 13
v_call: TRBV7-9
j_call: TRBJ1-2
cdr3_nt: TGTGCCAGCAGCCCCCCGAGCGGGTCAGGCTACACCTTC
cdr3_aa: CASSPPSGSGYTF

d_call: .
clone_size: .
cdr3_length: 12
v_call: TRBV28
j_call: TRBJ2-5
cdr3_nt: TGTGCCAGCAGTGACTCCCTCCTGACCCAGTACTTC
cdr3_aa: CASSDSLLTQYF

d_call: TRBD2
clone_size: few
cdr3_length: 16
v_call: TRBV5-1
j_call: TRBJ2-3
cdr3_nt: TGCGCCAGCAGCTCCGGGACTAGCCTAGGGACAGATACGCAGTATTTT
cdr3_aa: CASSSGTSLGTDTQYF

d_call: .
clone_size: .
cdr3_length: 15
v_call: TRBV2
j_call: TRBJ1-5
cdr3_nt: TGTGCCAGCAGAGAAACGGGACATCGCAATCAGCCCCAGCATTTT
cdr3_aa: CASRETGHRNQPQHF

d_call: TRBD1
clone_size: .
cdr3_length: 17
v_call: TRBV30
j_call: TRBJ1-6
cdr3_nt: TGTGCCTGGAACCGGGACAGGGGTTCCAAGAAATATTCACCCCTCCACTTT
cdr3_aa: CAWNRDRGSKKYSPLHF

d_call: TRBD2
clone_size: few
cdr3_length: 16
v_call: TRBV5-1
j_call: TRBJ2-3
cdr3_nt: TGCGCCAGCAGCTTACGCGGGGGGACTAGCACAGATACGCAGTATTTT
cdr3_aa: CASSLRGGTSTDTQYF

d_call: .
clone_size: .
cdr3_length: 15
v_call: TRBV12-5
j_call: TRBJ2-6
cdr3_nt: TGTGCTAGTGGGAGACTGCCCTCTGGGGCCAACGTCCTGACTTTC
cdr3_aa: CASGRLPSGANVLTF

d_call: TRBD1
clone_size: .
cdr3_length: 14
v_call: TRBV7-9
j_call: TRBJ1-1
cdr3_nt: TGTGCCAGCAGTCCGACAGGGGGGGCCACTGAAGCTTTCTTT
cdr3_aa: CASSPTGGATEAFF

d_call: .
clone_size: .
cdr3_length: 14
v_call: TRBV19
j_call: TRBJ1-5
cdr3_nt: TGTGCCAGTAGTGCTGGGATTGGCAATCAGCCCCAGCATTTT
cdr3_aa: CASSAGIGNQPQHF

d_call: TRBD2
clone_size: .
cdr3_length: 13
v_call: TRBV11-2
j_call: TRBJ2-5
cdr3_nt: TGTGCCAGCAGCCACGGACTAGAAGAGACCCAGTACTTC
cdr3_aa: CASSHGLEETQYF

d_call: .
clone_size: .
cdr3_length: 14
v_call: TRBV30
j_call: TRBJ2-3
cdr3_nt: TGTGCCTGGAGTGTAGGAGGAACCACAGATACGCAGTATTTT
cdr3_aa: CAWSVGGTTDTQYF

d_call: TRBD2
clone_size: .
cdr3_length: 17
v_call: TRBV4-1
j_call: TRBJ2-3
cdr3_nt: TGCGCCAGCAGCCCCTATAGCGGGGGGGCCGGCACAGATACGCAGTATTTT
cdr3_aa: CASSPYSGGAGTDTQYF

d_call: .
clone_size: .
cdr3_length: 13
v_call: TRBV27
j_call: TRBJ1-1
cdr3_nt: TGTGCCAGCTGTCTATACCGGAACACTGAAGCTTTCTTT
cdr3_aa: CASCLYRNTEAFF

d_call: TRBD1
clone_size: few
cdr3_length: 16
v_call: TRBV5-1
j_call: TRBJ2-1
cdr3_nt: TGCGCCAGCAGCGCCTCCGGGACAGGGGGTTACAATGAGCAGTTCTTC
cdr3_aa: CASSASGTGGYNEQFF

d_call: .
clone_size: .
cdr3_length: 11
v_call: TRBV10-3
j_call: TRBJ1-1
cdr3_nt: TGTGCCATCAGTGAGGACAGGGAAGCTTTCTTT
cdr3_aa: CAISEDREAFF

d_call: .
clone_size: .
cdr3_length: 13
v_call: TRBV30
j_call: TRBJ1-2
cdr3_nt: TGTGCCTGGACGGCCGTCCGATCGGGTGGCTACACCTTC
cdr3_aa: CAWTAVRSGGYTF

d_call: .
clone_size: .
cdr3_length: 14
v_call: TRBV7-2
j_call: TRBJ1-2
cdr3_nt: TGTGCCAGCAGCTTGACAGACACTAACTATGGCTACACCTTC
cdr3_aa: CASSLTDTNYGYTF

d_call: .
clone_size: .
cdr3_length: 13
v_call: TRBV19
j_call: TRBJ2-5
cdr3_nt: TGTGCCAGTAGTATTGGGTACCAAGAGACCCAGTACTTC
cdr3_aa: CASSIGYQETQYF

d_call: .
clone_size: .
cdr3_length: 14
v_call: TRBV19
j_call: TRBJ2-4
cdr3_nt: TGTGCCAGTAGAGAGAGGACAGAAAAAAACATTCAGTACTTC
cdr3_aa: CASRERTEKNIQYF

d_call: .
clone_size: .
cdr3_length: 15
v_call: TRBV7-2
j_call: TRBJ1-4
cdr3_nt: TGTGCCAGCAGCCCTGGTGGCACCTCTAATGAAAAACTGTTTTTT
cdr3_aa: CASSPGGTSNEKLFF

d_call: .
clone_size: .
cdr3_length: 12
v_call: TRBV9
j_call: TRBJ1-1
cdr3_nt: TGTGCCAGCAGTAATGTTTGGTCTGAAGCTTTCTTT
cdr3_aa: CASSNVWSEAFF

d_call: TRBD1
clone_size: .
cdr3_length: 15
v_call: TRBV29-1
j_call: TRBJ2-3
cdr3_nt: TGCAGCGTTGAGTCGCGGCAGGGGGCCGGGGATACGCAGTATTTT
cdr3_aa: CSVESRQGAGDTQYF

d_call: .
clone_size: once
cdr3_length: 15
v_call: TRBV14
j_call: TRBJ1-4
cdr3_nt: TGTGCCAGCAGTAATGTCCGGGGCCCCTGGGAAAAACTGTTTTTT
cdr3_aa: CASSNVRGPWEKLFF

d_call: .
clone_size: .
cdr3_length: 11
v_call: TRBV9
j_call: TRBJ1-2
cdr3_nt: TGTGCCAGCAGCTCCGAGGGTGGCTACACCTTC
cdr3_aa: CASSSEGGYTF

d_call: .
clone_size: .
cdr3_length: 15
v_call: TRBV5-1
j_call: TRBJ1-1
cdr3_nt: TGCGCCAGCAGCCTCGTTACAGGGTTTGGCACTGAAGCTTTCTTT
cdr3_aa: CASSLVTGFGTEAFF

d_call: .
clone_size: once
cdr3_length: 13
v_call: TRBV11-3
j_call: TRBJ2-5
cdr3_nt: TGTGCCAGCGGGCGAGGCACTCTAGAGACCCAGTACTTC
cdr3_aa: CASGRGTLETQYF

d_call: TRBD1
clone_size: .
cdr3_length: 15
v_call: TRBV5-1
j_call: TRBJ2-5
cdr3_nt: TGCGCCAGCAGCACCGGGACAGGGGGTTCAGAGACCCAGTACTTC
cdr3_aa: CASSTGTGGSETQYF

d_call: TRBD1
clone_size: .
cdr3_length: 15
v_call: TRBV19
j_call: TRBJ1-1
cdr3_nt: TGTGCCAGTAGGGGACAGGCGACCCGGAACACTGAAGCTTTCTTT
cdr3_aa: CASRGQATRNTEAFF

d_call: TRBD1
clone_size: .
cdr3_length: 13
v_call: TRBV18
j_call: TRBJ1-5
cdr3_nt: TGTGCCAGCTCCCCGGACAGGCATCAGCCCCAGCATTTT
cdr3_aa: CASSPDRHQPQHF

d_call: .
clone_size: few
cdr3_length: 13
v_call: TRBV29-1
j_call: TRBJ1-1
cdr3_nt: TGCAGCGTTGAGGGCAGGATGAACACTGAAGCTTTCTTT
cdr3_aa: CSVEGRMNTEAFF

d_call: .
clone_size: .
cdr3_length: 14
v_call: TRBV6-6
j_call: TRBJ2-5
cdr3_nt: TGTGCCAGCAGACCTACAGGGTACCAAGAGACCCAGTACTTC
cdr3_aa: CASRPTGYQETQYF

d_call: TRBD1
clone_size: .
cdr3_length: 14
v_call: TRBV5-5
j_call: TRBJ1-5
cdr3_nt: TGTGCCAGCAGCTGGGGACAGAGCAATCAGCCCCAGCATTTT
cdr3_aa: CASSWGQSNQPQHF

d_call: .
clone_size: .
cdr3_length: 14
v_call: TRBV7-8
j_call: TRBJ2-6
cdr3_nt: TGTGCCACCAACGGGGCGTCAGGGGCCAACGTCCTGACTTTC
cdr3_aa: CATNGASGANVLTF

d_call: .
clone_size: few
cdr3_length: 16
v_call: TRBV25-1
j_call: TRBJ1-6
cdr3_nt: TGTGCCAGCAGTGAAAACGGGGCGGGGACCAATTCACCCCTCCACTTT
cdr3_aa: CASSENGAGTNSPLHF

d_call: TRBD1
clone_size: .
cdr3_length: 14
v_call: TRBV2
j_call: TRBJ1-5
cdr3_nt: TGTGCCAGCAGTCGGGACAGGGGAAGTGAGCCCCAGCATTTT
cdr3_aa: CASSRDRGSEPQHF

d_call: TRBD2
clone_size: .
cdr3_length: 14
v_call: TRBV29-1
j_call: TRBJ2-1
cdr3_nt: TGCAGCGTTTTGTCTAGCGGGGGGGCGAGTGAGCAGTTCTTC
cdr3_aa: CSVLSSGGASEQFF

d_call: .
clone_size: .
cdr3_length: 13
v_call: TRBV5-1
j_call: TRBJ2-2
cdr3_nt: TGCGCCAGCAGCCCGGAACCAACCGGGGAGCTGTTTTTT
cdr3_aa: CASSPEPTGELFF

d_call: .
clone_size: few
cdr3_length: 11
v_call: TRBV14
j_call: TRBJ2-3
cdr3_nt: TGTGCCAGCAGCCAAGTTGGAACGCAGTATTTT
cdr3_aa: CASSQVGTQYF

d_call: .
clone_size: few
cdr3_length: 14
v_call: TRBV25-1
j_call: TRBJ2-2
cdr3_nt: TGTGCCAGCAGTGAACGGGGCCCCGCCGGGGAGCTGTTTTTT
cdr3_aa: CASSERGPAGELFF

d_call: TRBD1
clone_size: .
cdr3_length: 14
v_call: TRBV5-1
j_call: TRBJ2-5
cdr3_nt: TGCGCCAGCAGCCCCGGACAGGGCCAAGAGACCCAGTACTTC
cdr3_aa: CASSPGQGQETQYF

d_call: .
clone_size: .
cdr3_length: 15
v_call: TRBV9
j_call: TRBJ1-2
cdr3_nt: TGTGCCAGCAGCCCACCCTGGGTGAGCAGGGATGGCTACACCTTC
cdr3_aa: CASSPPWVSRDGYTF

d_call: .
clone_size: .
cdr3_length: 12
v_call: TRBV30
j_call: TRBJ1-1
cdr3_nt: TGTGCCTGGAGTGTAAGGGTGCAGCGTGCTTTCTTT
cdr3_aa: CAWSVRVQRAFF

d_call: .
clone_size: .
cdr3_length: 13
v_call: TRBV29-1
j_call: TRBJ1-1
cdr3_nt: TGCAGCGTTGATCCGGGAATGAACACTGAAGCTTTCTTT
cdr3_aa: CSVDPGMNTEAFF

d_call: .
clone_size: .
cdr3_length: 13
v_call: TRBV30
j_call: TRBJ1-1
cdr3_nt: TGTGCCTGGAGTGTAACAGATAACACTGAAGCTTTCTTT
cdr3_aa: CAWSVTDNTEAFF

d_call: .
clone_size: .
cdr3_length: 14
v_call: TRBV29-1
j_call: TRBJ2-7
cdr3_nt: TGCAGCGTTGCCGGGCAGGGAGCCTCCTACGAGCAGTACTTC
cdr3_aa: CSVAGQGASYEQYF

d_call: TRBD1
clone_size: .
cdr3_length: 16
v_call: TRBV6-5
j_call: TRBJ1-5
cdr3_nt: TGTGCCAGCAGTTACGACAGGGCCTATAGCAATCAGCCCCAGCATTTT
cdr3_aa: CASSYDRAYSNQPQHF

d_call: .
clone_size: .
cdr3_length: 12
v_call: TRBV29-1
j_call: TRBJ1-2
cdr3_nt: TGCAGCGTTGACTATGGGTTCTATGGCTACACCTTC
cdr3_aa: CSVDYGFYGYTF

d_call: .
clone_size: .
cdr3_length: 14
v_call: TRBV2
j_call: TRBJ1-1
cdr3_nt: TGTGCCAGCAGGGTGGACAGAAGGAACACTGAAGCTTTCTTT
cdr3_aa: CASRVDRRNTEAFF

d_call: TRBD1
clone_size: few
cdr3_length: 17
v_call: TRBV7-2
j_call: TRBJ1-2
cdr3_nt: TGTGCCAGCAGCTTTGGGACAGGGTCCTCTCTACTCTATGGCTACACCTTC
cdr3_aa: CASSFGTGSSLLYGYTF

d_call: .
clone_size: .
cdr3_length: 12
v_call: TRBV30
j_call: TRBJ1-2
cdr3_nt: TGTGCCTGGAACCTGGCAGGCGAGGGCTACACCTTC
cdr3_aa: CAWNLAGEGYTF

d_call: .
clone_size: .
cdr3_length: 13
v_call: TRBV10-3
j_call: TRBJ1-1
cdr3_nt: TGTGCCATCAGTCCAGACGAGAGGTCTGAAGCTTTCTTT
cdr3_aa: CAISPDERSEAFF